The 24 T cell receptor beta chains presented below share a single source sample, sequenced in a study of cytomegalovirus exposure and HLA in healthy donors (dated by TCRdb to 2016 to 2017). The receptor library was made with the immunoSEQ multiplex PCR assay. For the multiplex PCR, a mixture combining 60 forward primers for TCR Vbeta segments and 13 reverse primers for TCR Jbeta segments was used. Not all clones reach the TCRdb copy of this immuneACCESS table, which keeps in-frame sequences only. Checked studies attribute under half of the gap to unresolved V genes and leave the rest unexplained. The sample table records approximately 64,000 clones; 60% to 85% of these occur just once. Together, the top ten hold approximately 5.4% of the sample. Sequences were obtained from PBMCs. The receptors were sampled from a male donor in good health and CMV-seropositive.

The V call is TRBV5-1, the J call TRBJ2-4, with TRBD1 matching over 7 bases. The V segment lost 0 bases and the J segment 0 bases; nucleotides outside the gene matches: 3. The CDR3 runs 16 residues. The germline V gene encodes CDR1 SGHRS and CDR2 YFSETQ. CDR3 sequence: CASSLAYRGAKNIQYF. CDR3 DNA sequence: TGCGCCAGCAGCTTGGCCTACAGGGGAGCCAAAAACATTCAGTACTTC.

V is TRBV9 and J is TRBJ2-3; 11 positions agree with TRBD2. Germline trimming cut 0 bases from V and 2 bases from J; bases unmatched to any gene: 8. The CDR3 extends over 18 amino acids. Per germline, CDR1 SGDLS and CDR2 YYNGEE. The CDR3 spells CASSVATSSGGTTDTQYF. Written as DNA, the CDR3 is TGTGCCAGCAGCGTAGCTACTTCTAGCGGGGGGACCACAGATACGCAGTATTTT.

The gene calls are TRBV19 and TRBJ2-2, with 8 bases matching TRBD1. With V trimmed by 6 bases and J by 1 base, 4 bases remained unmatched. This CDR3 is built from 15 residues. The germline V gene has CDR1 LNHDA and CDR2 SQIVND (reference sequence). CDR3 nucleotides: TGTGCCAGTAGCCACGGGACAGGGAACACCGGGGAGCTGTTTTTT. This gives the protein CASSHGTGNTGELFF.

This clone has just a few counts. This sequence joins TRBV5-8 and TRBJ2-5, with D perhaps matching TRBD2 (6 bases). Germline V CDR1 and CDR2: SGHTS, YDEGEE. The CDR3 runs 14 residues. The V gene lost 3 bases and the J gene lost 5 bases, with 14 bases spanning the gap. The CDR3 protein is CASSSGVRRETQYF. The CDR3 DNA follows: TGTGCCAGCAGCTCGGGGGTCCGAAGGGAGACCCAGTACTTC.

This chain connects TRBV11-1 to TRBJ2-2, with D perhaps matching TRBD1 (8 bases). This CDR3 is built from 15 residues. The germline gives CDR1 SGHAT, CDR2 FQDESV (reference sequence). V lost 3 bases, J lost 5 bases, and 13 bases lay in between. DNA of the CDR3: TGTGCCAGCAGCTTTGGACAGGGAGGGACCGGGGAGCTGTTTTTT. It translates to CASSFGQGGTGELFF.

V gene TRBV7-9 combines with J gene TRBJ2-7; D might be TRBD2 (5 bases). The V and J ends lost 1 base and 5 bases respectively, with 15 bases between them. The CDR3 spans 15 residues. Germline CDR1 SEHNR, CDR2 FQNEAQ (reference sequence). Here the CDR3 reads CASSLVEVLRDEQYF. In DNA, the CDR3 is TGTGCCAGCAGCTTAGTGGAGGTCCTACGCGACGAGCAGTACTTC. Complete variable domain (other parts from reference TRBV7-9 and TRBJ2-7): DTGVSQNPRHKITKRGQNVTFRCDPISEHNRLYWYRQTLGQGPEFLTYFQNEAQLEKSRLLSDRFSAERPKGSFSTLEIQRTEQGDSAMYLCASSLVEVLRDEQYFGPGTRLTVT.

The chain employs TRBV10-3 and TRBJ2-7; D call uncertain. V lost 2 bases and J 3 bases, leaving 11 bases between the germline ends. CDR1 is ENHRY, CDR2 SYGVKD, per germline. The CDR3 is 14 residues long. This CDR3 is CAISEAGYDYEQYF. CDR3 in DNA: TGTGCCATCAGTGAGGCAGGCTATGACTACGAGCAGTACTTC.

The chain carries TRBV7-6 and TRBJ2-7; 10 bases map to TRBD1. This CDR3 is 14 amino acids long. Germline V gene sequence: CDR1 SGHVS, CDR2 FNYEAQ. The junction had 5 bases not matched to a gene; V was cut back by 5 bases and J by 4 bases. CDR3 sequence: CASSRGDRGYEQYF. In nucleotides, the CDR3 is TGTGCCAGCAGCCGCGGGGACAGGGGATACGAGCAGTACTTC. Using reference TRBV7-6 and TRBJ2-7 for the parts outside the CDR3, the full variable domain is GAGVSQSPRYKVTKRGQDVALRCDPISGHVSLYWYRQALGQGPEFLTYFNYEAQQDKSGLPNDRFSAERPEGSISTLTIQRTEQRDSAMYRCASSRGDRGYEQYFGPGTRLTVT.

This chain joins TRBV7-2 and TRBJ1-4; perhaps TRBD1 as D (5 bases). Germline loops: CDR1 SGHTA, CDR2 FQGNSA. V was trimmed by 5 bases and J by 3 bases, leaving 13 bases between them. The CDR3 runs 15 residues. The CDR3 region is CASSRQTAANEKLFF. The CDR3 DNA is TGTGCCAGCAGCCGCCAGACAGCCGCTAATGAAAAACTGTTTTTT.

The chain links TRBV18 to TRBJ2-7, with 8 bases aligning to TRBD1. Germline V CDR1 and CDR2: KGHSH, LQKENI. The junction had 3 bases not matched to a gene; V was cut back by 2 bases and J by 3 bases. CDR3 length equals 14 residues. The CDR3: CASSPGTGVYEQYF. CDR3 bases: TGTGCCAGCTCACCAGGGACAGGAGTCTACGAGCAGTACTTC.

The chain recombines TRBV5-4 with TRBJ2-4; the match to TRBD2 covers 7 bases. The CDR3 sequence is 16 residues long. Unmatched junction bases numbered 7, after V lost 4 bases and J lost 0 bases. Germline values: CDR1 SGHNT, CDR2 YYREEE (reference sequence). The CDR3 bases are TGTGCCAGCAGCCCCGGGGAGGGTTTAGCCAAAAACATTCAGTACTTC. Translation: CASSPGEGLAKNIQYF.

The V call is TRBV10-1, the J call TRBJ1-2; perhaps TRBD1 as D (5 bases). The germline V gene encodes CDR1 WNHNN and CDR2 SYGVQD (reference sequence). V was cut by 0 bases and J by 0 bases, with 14 bases left in between. This CDR3 has 17 residues. Here the CDR3 DNA reads TGCGCCAGCAGTGAGTCGTGGACACCATCCCCTAACTATGGCTACACCTTC. Amino acid sequence: CASSESWTPSPNYGYTF.

V and J are TRBV2 and TRBJ2-1; possibly TRBD2 for D (7 bases). Germline V CDR1 and CDR2: SNHLY, FYNNEI. V lost 0 bases to trimming and J lost 5 bases, with 20 bases between them. The CDR3 is 18 amino acids. CDR3 coding DNA: TGTGCCAGCAGTGAAGCGTCAATGAGGGGGGGCGGGAACAATGAGCAGTTCTTC. This translates into CASSEASMRGGGNNEQFF.

V usage is TRBV5-1 and J usage is TRBJ2-4; tentatively, D is TRBD1 (5 bases). This CDR3 has 15 residues. The germline V and J ends were trimmed by 4 bases and 7 bases, with 18 bases remaining between them. Germline lookup yields CDR1 SGHRS and CDR2 YFSETQ. CDR3 residues: CASSPLDSPPNIQYF. CDR3 bases: TGCGCCAGCAGCCCGCTCGACAGCCCTCCCAACATTCAGTACTTC.

This clone was seen more than once but under ten times. V gene TRBV6-6 combines with J gene TRBJ1-3; D might be TRBD1 (6 bases). The germline CDR1 and CDR2 sequences are MNHNY and SVGAGI (reference sequence). V shed 2 bases and J shed 4 bases, with 15 bases lying between them. The CDR3 covers 16 residues. The CDR3: CASSYGQGLSGNTIYF. CDR3 nucleotide sequence: TGTGCCAGCAGTTACGGGCAGGGGCTCTCGGGAAACACCATATATTTT.

This clone has more than one count but fewer than ten. The CDR3 nucleotides read TGTGCCAGCAGCTTCAACCCAGGGGGCCGGAATGAAAAACTGTTTTTT. Residues: CASSFNPGGRNEKLFF. The chain employs TRBV7-6 and TRBJ1-4; 8 nucleotides align to TRBD1. Germline V gene data show CDR1 as SGHVS and CDR2 as FNYEAQ. J was trimmed by 5 bases and V by 3 bases; bases with no gene match: 8. The CDR3 consists of 16 residues.

The V call is TRBV6-5, the J call TRBJ1-1; D remains unclear. V was trimmed by 4 bases and J by 2 bases, leaving 8 bases between them. The CDR3 covers 13 residues. Germline V gene data show CDR1 as MNHEY and CDR2 as SVGAGI. In DNA form, the CDR3 reads TGTGCCAGCAGTTTGGTCAGTAACACTGAAGCTTTCTTT. Translating it yields CASSLVSNTEAFF.

This clone has more than one count but fewer than ten. CDR3 protein: CASSLDSLSGNTIYF. The CDR3 nucleotides read TGTGCCAGCAGCTTGGACAGCCTCTCTGGAAACACCATATATTTT. J is TRBJ1-3 and V is TRBV7-2, with TRBD1 as a possible D gene (6 bases). There are 15 residues in the CDR3. V dropped 3 bases and J dropped 0 bases, with 9 bases sitting between them. Looked up from germline, CDR1 is SGHTA and CDR2 is FQGNSA.

V is TRBV15 and J is TRBJ1-1, with D possibly matching TRBD1 (5 bases). Germline CDR1 reads LNHNV; CDR2 reads YYDKDF (reference sequence). The CDR3 runs to 15 residues. Deletions cut 3 bases from V and 1 base from J, with 12 bases between. As DNA, the CDR3 is TGTGCCACCAGCAGGCTGCGCCAGGGGAACACTGAAGCTTTCTTT. Translation: CATSRLRQGNTEAFF.

The gene calls are TRBV7-3 and TRBJ2-1; 8 bases line up with TRBD1. There are 13 residues in the CDR3. The trim removed 2 bases at V and 7 bases at J, leaving 1 base unmatched. CDR1 SGHTA and CDR2 FQGTGA come from the germline V gene. This CDR3 reads CASSLGTGNEQFF. The CDR3 region has the DNA TGTGCCAGCAGCTTAGGGACAGGTAATGAGCAGTTCTTC.

V usage is TRBV29-1 and J usage is TRBJ2-7; 11 bases fit TRBD2. Trimming took 6 bases from V and 2 from J; bases not matched to a gene: 3. The germline V gene encodes CDR1 SQVTM and CDR2 ANQGSEA. This CDR3 contains 13 residues. DNA of the CDR3: TGCAGCGTGGTACTAGCGGGGGCCTACGAGCAGTACTTC. Amino acid sequence: CSVVLAGAYEQYF.

Concerning this clone itself: The same CDR3 can be traced to other DNA sequences in this sample. The V gene is TRBV19, the J gene TRBJ2-5; possible D gene TRBD1, 6 bases. Trimming pared 4 bases from V and 2 bases from J, leaving 11 bases between. Looked up from germline, CDR1 is LNHDA and CDR2 is SQIVND (reference sequence). This CDR3 contains 14 residues. CDR3 bases: TGTGCCAGTAGTACCCGACAGGTTCAAGAGACCCAGTACTTC. Translated, it gives CASSTRQVQETQYF.

The J gene is TRBJ1-1, the V gene TRBV28; D possibly corresponds to TRBD1 (5 bases). Germline-derived CDR1 and CDR2 are MDHEN and SYDVKM. The ends were cut back, 4 bases at V and 4 bases at J, with 16 bases in the middle. This CDR3 is 15 amino acids long. CDR3 region: CASSSGRVGITEAFF. The DNA for the CDR3 is TGTGCCAGCAGTTCCGGCAGGGTAGGTATCACTGAAGCTTTCTTT.

The chain links TRBV6-6 to TRBJ2-5; TRBD2 matches 8 bases. From germline, CDR1 is MNHNY and CDR2 SVGAGI (reference sequence). This CDR3 contains 14 residues. V shed 2 bases, J shed 3 bases, and the junction held 2 bases outside the gene matches. The CDR3 DNA follows: TGTGCCAGCAGTTACACAGCGGGGGAAGAGACCCAGTACTTC. The encoded protein is CASSYTAGEETQYF.